These T cell receptor beta chains were read from a single sample in a study of T-cell reconstitution after alpha-beta-depleted transplantation in children. One entry per CDR3 protein results from TCRdb running MiXCR on the PCR reads. The data hold roughly 300,000 distinct CDR3 sequences, with 9.9% observed a single time. Sequenced here: PBMCs from the stem cell graft donor, sampled from the stem cell graft. These receptor sequences come from a human donor who donated a stem cell graft to a child with SCID. Both conserved end residues are part of each CDR3.

J	V	CDR3
TRBJ2-4	TRBV7-9	CASSSGGQKNIQYF
TRBJ2-1	TRBV10-1	CASSESRRYAQFF
TRBJ2-2	TRBV4-2	CASTHITNTGELFF
TRBJ2-3	TRBV7-8	CASSSFGGPSTDTQYF
TRBJ2-1	TRBV9	CASSVTHTSSHNEQFF
TRBJ1-1	TRBV10-3	CAIAGLQTEAFF
TRBJ2-1	TRBV9	CAGYRALYNEQFF
TRBJ1-6	TRBV18	CSSSQGAYSPLHF
TRBJ2-3	TRBV10-3	CAISDLGDTQYF
TRBJ1-5	TRBV7-8	CASSSGTGKLQPQHF
TRBJ1-1	TRBV5-1	CASSSKTGTVNTEAFF
TRBJ2-3	TRBV15	CATSRDGTGGASDTQYF
TRBJ1-5	TRBV19	CASSMGSVNQPQHF
TRBJ2-7	TRBV4-2	CASSDTSYEQYF
TRBJ1-1	TRBV5-6	CASSLGRGARTEAFF
TRBJ1-1	TRBV18	CASSPQTDTEAFF
TRBJ1-1	TRBV20-1	CSARDLFQRGMNTEAFF
TRBJ1-1	TRBV12-3/TRBV12-4	CASSLEDGEAFF
TRBJ2-2	TRBV7-8	CASSLGDGYTGELFF
TRBJ1-3	TRBV20-1	CSALNTQTPGIDSGNTIYF
TRBJ2-1	TRBV12-3/TRBV12-4	CASSLVVTYNEQFF
TRBJ2-7	TRBV14	CASSTLTSDDEQYF
TRBJ2-1	TRBV5-1	CASSLARNEQFF
TRBJ2-7	TRBV2	CASRDSPGLSYEQYF
TRBJ2-2	TRBV11-2	CASSLRGKGSLLTGELFF
TRBJ2-3	TRBV5-1	CASKRTGAEGTQYF
TRBJ1-1	TRBV12-3/TRBV12-4	CASSHSLVNTEAFF
TRBJ1-1	TRBV7-3	CASSLTDTRLPFEAFF
TRBJ2-3	TRBV12-3/TRBV12-4	CTCCLGRYGRRHYTDTQYF
TRBJ2-7	TRBV5-1	CASSRGVAEQYF
TRBJ2-1	TRBV7-9	CASGPGRHSEQFF
TRBJ1-1	TRBV7-3	CASSWDGANTEAFF
TRBJ2-7	TRBV20-1	CSAPGQGPYEQYF
TRBJ2-3	TRBV27	CASRSLAGGLADTQYF
TRBJ1-6	TRBV5-6	CASSPTGERSPLHF
TRBJ2-1	TRBV5-1	CASSFEGPNEQFF
TRBJ2-1	TRBV7-8	CASSPQSSYNEQFF
TRBJ2-1	TRBV6-5	CASFHSRTGGPNEQFF
TRBJ2-5	TRBV29-1	CSVVRTVQETQYF
TRBJ2-5	TRBV12-3/TRBV12-4	CASTFPGRRETQYF
TRBJ2-1	TRBV20-1	CSATVAGLAYNEQFF
TRBJ1-2	TRBV18	CASSGLVDYGYTF
TRBJ2-7	TRBV13	CASSSRTDYEQYF
TRBJ2-3	TRBV7-8	CASSLLAGGGTQYF